The source of this T cell receptor beta chain is a study of T cells after yellow fever vaccination. Findings and limits, study-wide: Faster peaking, at day 5 versus 15, marked a secondary response that was weaker. Re-detected after boosting: most primary clones, more than 95% of CD4 and about 85% of CD8.

Concerning this clonotype: Its cognate antigen is unknown.

By 5'RACE template switching, TCR cDNA was produced, with a universal primer site and UMIs added in the process. One entry per CDR3 protein results from TCRdb running MiXCR on the 5' RACE reads. The sample has around 73,000 distinct CDR3 sequences, around 7.7% seen once. This specimen consisted of CD8+ T cells sorted from PBMCs, obtained on the day of the yellow fever booster vaccination. This TCR was sampled from a man aged 25-45 years who received the YFV17D yellow fever vaccine.

Here the CDR3 reads CASSLLAELQETQYF. The CDR3 DNA is TGCGCCAGCAGCTTGCTAGCGGAGTTACAAGAGACCCAGTACTTC. This sequence joins TRBV5-1 and TRBJ2-5; 7 nucleotides match TRBD2. The CDR3 consists of 15 residues. V gave up 1 base and J gave up 2 bases; unmatched junction bases: 5. The germline V gene has CDR1 SGHRS and CDR2 YFSETQ.